Here is one T cell receptor beta chain with its context. Its antigen target is currently unknown. Inclusive of the bounding cysteine and phenylalanine, the CDR3 is 15 residues long. The nucleotide record is missing. The data belong to a study of T cells expressing NK-cell markers (dated by TCRdb to about 2020). Describing the broader study: Three sorted T-cell subsets (CD3+CD56+NKG2C+, CD3+CD56+NKG2C- and CD3+CD56-NKG2C+) from about 8 donors had their TCR beta-chain repertoires profiled. Seven of the eight sequenced donors were HCMV-seropositive and one was HCMV-seronegative. All eight donors whose samples were sequenced were randomly selected healthy volunteers, three of them men and five women. Libraries were sequenced as 2 x 150 bp reads on Illumina HiSeq 2000/2500, MiSeq or NextSeq.

What the research found in general, with its limitations: It remained unclear whether the expanded NKG2C-expressing T cell clones were specific for HCMV antigens. For about 6 donors, the dominant CD3+CD56+NKG2C+ clonotypes were among the top 10 CD8+ clonotypes and accounted for 1.0-7.0% of CD8+ T cells. Those dominant clonotypes were again the most abundant among CD3+CD56-NKG2C+ cells in several donors, at roughly 28.3-65%.

The listed sequencing device is Illumina HiSeq 2000. The TCR beta cDNA libraries were made using 5'RACE template switching, a step that added both a universal primer site and unique molecular identifiers. Priming for cDNA synthesis came from the TCR beta constant segment, and two successive PCR amplification steps followed. The study's own analysis went as follows. MIGEC was used to demultiplex reads and group the reads by UMI, and MiTCR was used to assemble and quantify clonotypes. To exclude erroneous sequences, only TCR cDNA sequences supported by at least two reads were retained. The tcR package was used for downstream repertoire analysis, with clonotypes matched between fractions based on CDR3 nucleotide sequence plus V segment. VDJmatch was used to annotate antigen specificity against VDJdb, with one amino acid substitution in CDR3 allowed. TCRdb reprocessed the reads and lists each CDR3 protein sequence as a single entry, with no DNA. TCRdb's processing, not the authors', yielded these V and J calls. This specimen's table enumerates some 500,000 distinct CDR3 sequences. The top ten clonotypes cover over 1.1% of the sample.

To determine HCMV serostatus, a commercial ELISA kit was used to detect HCMV-specific IgG in serum. Ficoll density gradient centrifugation was used to isolate peripheral blood mononuclear cells from blood. The sequence joins TRBV12-3 or TRBV12-4 to TRBJ1-2. The sequence derives from a woman in her fifties or sixties in good health. Donor details come from another sample of the same person, matched by shared clones. Material for sequencing was blood T cells: a sorted CD56 or NKG2C T cell subset, CD4+ or CD8+ T cells, or bulk PBMC T cells (not recorded which). CDR3 protein: CASSQSSGRLYGYTF.